This TCR beta chain comes out of a study of T cells in Graves' hyperthyroidism and ophthalmopathy. The TCR beta CDR3 regions underwent amplification using RNA transcripts as the source. First-round RT-PCR targeting the TCR CDR3 was performed with the HTBI primer set. One entry per CDR3 protein results from TCRdb running MiXCR on the multiplex PCR reads. The data hold a few hundred thousand distinct CDR3 sequences, with around 45% observed a single time. The trim removed 1 base at V and 0 bases at J, leaving 4 bases unmatched. This CDR3 region has 16 residues. Per the germline V gene, CDR1 is SGHRS and CDR2 is YFSETQ. This clonotype was observed a few times.

This chain links TRBV5-1 with TRBJ1-5, with TRBD1 matching 7 bases. Sequencing input: peripheral blood or thyroid tissue (not recorded which). This receptor was obtained from a woman aged 18 to 35 with Graves' hyperthyroidism. CDR3 protein: CASSLSSGGSNQPQHF. For the CDR3, the DNA is TGCGCCAGCAGCTTGTCGTCAGGGGGTAGCAATCAGCCCCAGCATTTT.